This TCR beta chain was sequenced during a study of identical twins. Unique molecular identifiers were in the cDNA, with template-switch universal primer binding. TCRdb called the 5' RACE reads again in MiXCR, with one record for every CDR3 protein. The table has roughly 770,000 distinct CDR3 sequences, about 20% seen once. This clonotype has only a few counts. This same sample was also part of a study on T cells expressing NK-cell markers. That paper states: Dominance of the CD3+CD56-NKG2C+ fraction by these clonotypes also held in four donors.

Sequencing was done on a sample of PBMCs. This clonotype was sampled from a woman aged 18 to 35 in good health.

The CDR3 is CASSEIQGPGNTIYF. CDR3 nucleotides: TGTGCCAGCAGTGAAATTCAAGGGCCCGGAAACACCATATATTTT. The rearrangement joins TRBV6-1 to TRBJ1-3, with no clear D. This CDR3 comprises 15 residues. The V end was cut by 2 bases, the J end by 4 bases, with 12 bases between. Germline V lookup: CDR1 MNHNS, CDR2 SASEGT.